This T cell receptor (beta chain) was obtained from a study of blood T cell repertoires in COVID-19. This clone was detected a few times. As handled by the study authors: Amplification from reference gene primers served as the basis for estimated nucleated cell counts. The protocol was immunoSEQ multiplex PCR, while the TCRdb copy is restricted to in-frame clones and leaves out a portion. That table supplies the V and J calls and clone size; D and trimming were determined from the DNA. Of approximately 44,000 clones listed, 92% are singletons. CDR1 and CDR2 from the germline V gene are SGHAT and FQNNGV. V lost 0 bases to trimming and J lost 3 bases; unmatched junction nucleotides: 2. This CDR3 is built from 15 residues.

This chain links TRBV11-2 with TRBJ2-7, with 10 bases fitting TRBD1. The clonotype originates from a human donor in a cohort sampled during active COVID-19. Input material: peripheral blood. The DNA of the CDR3 is TGTGCCAGCAGCTTAGACAGGACAGGGGGCTACGAGCAGTACTTC. Its translation is CASSLDRTGGYEQYF.